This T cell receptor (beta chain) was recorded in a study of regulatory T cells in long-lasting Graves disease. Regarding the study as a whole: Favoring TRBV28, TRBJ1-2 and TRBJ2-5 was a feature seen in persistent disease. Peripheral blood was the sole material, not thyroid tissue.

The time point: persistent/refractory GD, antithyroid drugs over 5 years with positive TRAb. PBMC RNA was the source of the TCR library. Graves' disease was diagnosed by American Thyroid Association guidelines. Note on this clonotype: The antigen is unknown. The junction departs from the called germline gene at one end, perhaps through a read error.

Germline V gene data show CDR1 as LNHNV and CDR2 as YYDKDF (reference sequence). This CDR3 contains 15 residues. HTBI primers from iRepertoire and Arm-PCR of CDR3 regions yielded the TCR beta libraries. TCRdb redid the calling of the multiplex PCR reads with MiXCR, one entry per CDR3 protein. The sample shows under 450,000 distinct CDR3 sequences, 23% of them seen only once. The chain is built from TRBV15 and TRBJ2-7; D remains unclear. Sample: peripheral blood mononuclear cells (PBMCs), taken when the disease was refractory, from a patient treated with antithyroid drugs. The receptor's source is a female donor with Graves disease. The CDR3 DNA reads TGTGCCACCAGCAGAGATAAAACGGTAGCCTACAAGCAGTACTTC. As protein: CATSRDKTVAYKQYF.